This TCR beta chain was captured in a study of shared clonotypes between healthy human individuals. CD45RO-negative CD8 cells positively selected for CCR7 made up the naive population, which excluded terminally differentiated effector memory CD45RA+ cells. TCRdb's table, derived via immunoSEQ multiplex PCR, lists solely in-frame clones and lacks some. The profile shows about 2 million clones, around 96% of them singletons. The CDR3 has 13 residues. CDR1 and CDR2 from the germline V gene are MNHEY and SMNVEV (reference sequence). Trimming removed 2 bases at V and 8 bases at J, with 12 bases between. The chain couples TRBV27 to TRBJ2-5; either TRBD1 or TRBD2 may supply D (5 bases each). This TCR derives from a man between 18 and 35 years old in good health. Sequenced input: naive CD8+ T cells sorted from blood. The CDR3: CASSLMGTGTQYF. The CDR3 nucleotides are TGTGCCAGCAGTTTAATGGGGACGGGAACCCAGTACTTC.